This T cell receptor (beta chain) came from a study of blood T cell repertoires in COVID-19. On the study more broadly: In each case, the material was cDNA or gDNA derived from T cells, B-cell-depleted T cells, or PBMCs.

Clones were read by immunoSEQ multiplex PCR, and TCRdb kept only the in-frame ones, dropping some. The sample comprises roughly 250,000 clones, around 89% of which are singletons, and 3% to 4% rests with the top ten. V shed 6 bases, J shed 7 bases, and the junction held 14 bases outside the gene matches. The germline V gene has CDR1 MGHRA and CDR2 YSYEKL. The CDR3 consists of 16 residues. Only a few counts were recorded for this clone. V and J are TRBV4-1 and TRBJ2-5; 10 nucleotides match TRBD1. Sequenced sample: peripheral blood. This TCR came from a woman in her 40s with acute or convalescent COVID-19. The CDR3 region has the DNA TGCGCCAGCAGAAACAACCGGGACAGGGGATTAGGGACCCAGTACTTC. Its protein is CASRNNRDRGLGTQYF.